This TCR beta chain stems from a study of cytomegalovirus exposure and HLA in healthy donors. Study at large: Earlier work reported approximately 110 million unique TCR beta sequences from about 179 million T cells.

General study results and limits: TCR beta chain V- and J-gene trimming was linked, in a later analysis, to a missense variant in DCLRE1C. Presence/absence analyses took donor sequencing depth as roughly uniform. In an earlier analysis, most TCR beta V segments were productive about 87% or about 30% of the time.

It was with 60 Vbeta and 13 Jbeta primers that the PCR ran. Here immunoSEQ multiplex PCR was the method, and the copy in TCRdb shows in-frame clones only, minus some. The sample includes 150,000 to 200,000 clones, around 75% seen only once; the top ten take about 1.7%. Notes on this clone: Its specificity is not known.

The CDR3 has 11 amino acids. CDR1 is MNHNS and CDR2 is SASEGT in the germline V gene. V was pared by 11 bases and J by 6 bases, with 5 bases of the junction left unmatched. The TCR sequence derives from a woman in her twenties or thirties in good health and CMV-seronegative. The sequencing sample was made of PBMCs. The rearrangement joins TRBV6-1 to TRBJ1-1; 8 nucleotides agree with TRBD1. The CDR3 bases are TGTGCCGCGGACAGGGCCCCTGAAGCTTTCTTT. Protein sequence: CAADRAPEAFF.